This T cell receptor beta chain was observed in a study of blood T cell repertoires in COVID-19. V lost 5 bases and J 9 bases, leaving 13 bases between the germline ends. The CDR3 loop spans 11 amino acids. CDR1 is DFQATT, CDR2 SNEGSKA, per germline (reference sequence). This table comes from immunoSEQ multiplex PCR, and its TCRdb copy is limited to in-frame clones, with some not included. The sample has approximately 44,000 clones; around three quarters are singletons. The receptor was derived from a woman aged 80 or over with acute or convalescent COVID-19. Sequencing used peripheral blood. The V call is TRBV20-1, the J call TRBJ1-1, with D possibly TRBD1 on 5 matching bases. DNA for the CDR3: TGCAGTGCTCGCTCGGGGGGAAAAGCTTTCTTT. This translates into CSARSGGKAFF.